The T cell receptor (beta chain) described here comes from a study of blood T cells in healthy people across ages. Trimming removed 4 bases at V and 4 bases at J, with 10 bases between. The CDR3 consists of 13 residues. Germline V gene lookup returns CDR1 SGDLS and CDR2 YYNGEE. The sample providers were healthy Caucasian people from Russia, aged about 6 to 95. Every donor gave approximately 10 milliliters of peripheral blood. This clonotype was observed at least ten times. The target antigen is unknown. Alongside a J-beta primer mix, a sample-barcoded 5' primer served in a second PCR lasting about 6 to 11 cycles. Each sample yielded at least 2.5 million CDR3-containing paired-end reads. TCRdb re-called the 5' RACE reads through MiXCR, storing one row per CDR3 protein. The data show 870,000 or so distinct CDR3 sequences, with more than 25% seen just once and 17% held by the top ten. Study results and caveats: Diversity estimates drawn from one million T cells were deemed underestimates.

The source material was blood. The rearrangement uses TRBV9 and TRBJ2-3; D uncertain. This TCR was sampled from a woman older than 75 in good health. The CDR3 sequence: CASSFSTADTQYF. Here the CDR3 DNA reads TGTGCCAGCAGCTTTTCTACAGCAGATACGCAGTATTTT.